The 14 T cell receptor beta chains in this list originate from one sample, sequenced in a study of cytomegalovirus exposure and HLA in healthy donors. The PCR had 60 Vbeta and 13 Jbeta primers. This table comes from immunoSEQ multiplex PCR, and its TCRdb copy is limited to in-frame clones, with some not included. In the table there are 60,000 to 75,000 clones, 85% to 90% of which are singletons. The sample taken for sequencing was PBMCs. The source is a female donor in good health and CMV-seronegative.

This clone was seen just once. The chain uses TRBV5-1 and TRBJ2-2; possibly TRBD1 for D (6 bases). Germline CDR1 and CDR2: SGHRS and YFSETQ. V was pared by 3 bases and J by 0 bases, with 12 bases between. The CDR3 runs to 16 residues. In DNA form, the CDR3 reads TGCGCCAGCAGCTATACCGGGACACCGAACACCGGGGAGCTGTTTTTT. Protein sequence: CASSYTGTPNTGELFF.

The rearrangement links TRBV7-8 to TRBJ2-3, with a possible D match to TRBD2 (5 bases). This CDR3 has 13 residues. Trimming removed 5 bases at V and 7 bases at J, with 13 bases between. The germline V gene encodes CDR1 SGHVS and CDR2 FQNEAQ. CDR3 bases: TGTGCCAGCAGCATTGAACGGAGGAATACGCAGTATTTT. Amino acids: CASSIERRNTQYF.

This clone was recorded once. The rearrangement uses TRBV19 and TRBJ2-1; perhaps TRBD2 as D (8 bases). Germline V CDR1 and CDR2: LNHDA, SQIVND (reference sequence). V dropped 6 bases and J dropped 1 base, with 28 bases sitting between them. CDR3 length: 20 amino acids. The CDR3 region has the DNA TGTGCCAGTAGAAATAAGGGGGCGACCGGGAGGGCCAGGTCCTACAATGAGCAGTTCTTC. It specifies CASRNKGATGRARSYNEQFF.

The V call is TRBV19, the J call TRBJ2-5; possible D gene TRBD1, 6 bases. The CDR3 loop spans 14 amino acids. V shed 4 bases and J shed 4 bases, with 13 bases lying between them. Germline V CDR1 and CDR2: LNHDA, SQIVND (reference sequence). The CDR3 DNA sequence: TGTGCCAGTAGTAAACAGGGTATTTCAGAGACCCAGTACTTC. Amino acids: CASSKQGISETQYF.

This chain uses TRBV4-3 with TRBJ2-1; 7 nucleotides agree with TRBD2. This CDR3 has 13 residues. After removal of 3 bases from V and 15 bases from J, the junction contained 11 bases not matched to a gene. CDR1 LGHNA and CDR2 YSLEER come from the germline V gene. DNA of the CDR3: TGCGCCAGCAGCCAGTCTAGCGGTCTACCGGGGTTCTTC. Residues: CASSQSSGLPGFF.

The chain carries TRBV20-1 and TRBJ2-7, with D possibly matching TRBD2 (5 bases). V was shortened by 7 bases and J by 3 bases, with 10 bases between the two germline ends. The CDR3 loop spans 11 amino acids. CDR1 DFQATT and CDR2 SNEGSKA come from the germline V gene (reference sequence). The CDR3 is CSGRLDYEQYF. The DNA for the CDR3 is TGCAGTGGGAGGCTTGACTACGAGCAGTACTTC.

This clone was seen once. The chain is built from TRBV28 and TRBJ1-5; TRBD1 aligns across 7 bases. The V gene end was trimmed by 5 bases and the J gene end by 3 bases; junction bases not matched to a gene: 7. The CDR3 is 15 residues long. Germline V gene sequence: CDR1 MDHEN, CDR2 SYDVKM. CDR3 sequence: CASSPRQGINQPQHF. CDR3 DNA: TGTGCCAGCAGTCCCAGACAGGGTATCAATCAGCCCCAGCATTTT.

With regard to this clone: One junction end does not reproduce the germline sequence, and a read error may be involved. The chain recombines TRBV29-1 with TRBJ1-3; 7 nucleotides align to TRBD1. CDR3 length: 14 amino acids. From germline, CDR1 is SQVTM and CDR2 ANQGSEA. The CDR3 DNA sequence: TGCAGCGTGGAAGACAGGGTAATAGGGAACACCATATATTTT. This encodes CSVEDRVIGNTIYF.

In its sample, this clone was seen once. V gene TRBV4-1 combines with J gene TRBJ1-1; 7 nucleotides align to TRBD1. CDR3 size: 14 residues. Losses at the gene ends were 3 bases for V and 6 bases for J; bases not matched to a gene: 7. Looked up from germline, CDR1 is MGHRA and CDR2 is YSYEKL. The CDR3 DNA reads TGCGCCAGCAGCCAGCTAAACAGGGGCCCTGAAGCTTTCTTT. Its translation is CASSQLNRGPEAFF.

This rearrangement joins TRBV7-8 to TRBJ2-7, with 7 bases identical to TRBD1. The CDR3 totals 15 residues. J lost 1 base, V lost 2 bases, and 5 bases had no gene match. CDR1 SGHVS and CDR2 FQNEAQ come from the germline V gene. The CDR3 region has the DNA TGTGCCAGCAGCTTATGGACAGGAGATTCCTACGAGCAGTACTTC. Translated: CASSLWTGDSYEQYF. Looking up the rest from reference TRBV7-8 and TRBJ2-7 gives the full variable domain: GAGVSQSPRYKVAKRGQDVALRCDPISGHVSLFWYQQALGQGPEFLTYFQNEAQLDKSGLPSDRFFAERPEGSVSTLKIQRTQQEDSAVYLCASSLWTGDSYEQYFGPGTRLTVT.

The J gene is TRBJ2-1, the V gene TRBV29-1; D remains ambiguous. V was shortened by 7 bases and J by 8 bases, with 9 bases between the two germline ends. This CDR3 has 10 residues. Germline CDR1 is SQVTM and CDR2 is ANQGSEA. The CDR3 DNA reads TGCAGCGCCCATAGCTATGAGCAGTTCTTC. Protein sequence: CSAHSYEQFF.

The chain couples TRBV28 to TRBJ2-3, with D maybe TRBD2 (6 bases). V lost 5 bases, J lost 3 bases, and 9 bases lay in between. The CDR3 has 13 residues. Germline V gene sequence: CDR1 MDHEN, CDR2 SYDVKM. The CDR3 spells CASSRRVTDTQYF. For the CDR3, the DNA is TGTGCCAGCAGTCGGAGGGTAACAGATACGCAGTATTTT.

The rearrangement uses TRBV30 and TRBJ2-5; a weak D match, TRBD2 (6 bases). Per germline, CDR1 GTSNPN and CDR2 SVGIG (reference sequence). The V and J ends lost 0 bases and 0 bases respectively, with 11 bases between them. This CDR3 has 15 residues. CDR3 nucleotide sequence: TGTGCCTGGAGTGTGAGGGGACTGTACCAAGAGACCCAGTACTTC. Translation: CAWSVRGLYQETQYF. Together with reference TRBV30 and TRBJ2-5, the CDR3 gives the full variable domain: SQTIHQWPATLVQPVGSPLSLECTVEGTSNPNLYWYRQAAGRGLQLLFYSVGIGQISSEVPQNLSASRPQDRQFILSSKKLLLSDSGFYLCAWSVRGLYQETQYFGPGTRLLVL.

The chain recombines TRBV4-3 with TRBJ2-1; the match to TRBD2 covers 10 bases. After removal of 1 base from V and 8 bases from J, the junction contained 8 bases not matched to a gene. The germline V gene encodes CDR1 LGHNA and CDR2 YSLEER. The CDR3 is made up of 16 amino acids. This chain's CDR3 is CASSQGLAGVGYEQFF. CDR3 sequence (DNA): TGCGCCAGCAGCCAAGGGCTAGCGGGGGTTGGCTATGAGCAGTTCTTC.